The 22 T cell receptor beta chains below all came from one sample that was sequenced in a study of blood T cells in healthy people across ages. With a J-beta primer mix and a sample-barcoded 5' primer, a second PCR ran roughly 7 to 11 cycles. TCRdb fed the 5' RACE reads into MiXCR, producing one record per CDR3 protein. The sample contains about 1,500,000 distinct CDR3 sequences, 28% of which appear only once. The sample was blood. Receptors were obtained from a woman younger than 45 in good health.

In nucleotides, the CDR3 is TGTGCCAGCAGCTTAGTAGACACCTCGAACACTGAAGCTTTCTTT. Amino acid sequence: CASSLVDTSNTEAFF. The V gene is TRBV11-2, the J gene TRBJ1-1; D uncertain. Looked up from germline, CDR1 is SGHAT and CDR2 is FQNNGV. The CDR3 runs 15 residues. Trimming removed 1 base at V and 1 base at J, with 10 bases between. Together with reference TRBV11-2 and TRBJ1-1, the CDR3 gives the full variable domain: EAGVAQSPRYKIIEKRQSVAFWCNPISGHATLYWYQQILGQGPKLLIQFQNNGVVDDSQLPKDRFSAERLKGVDSTLKIQPAKLEDSAVYLCASSLVDTSNTEAFFGQGTRLTVV.

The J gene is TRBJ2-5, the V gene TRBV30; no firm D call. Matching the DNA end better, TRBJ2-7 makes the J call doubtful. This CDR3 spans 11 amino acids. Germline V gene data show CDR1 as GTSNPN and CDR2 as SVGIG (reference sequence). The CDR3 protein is CAWSFSSEQYF. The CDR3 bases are TGTGCCTGGAGTTTTTCGAGCGAGCAGTACTTC.

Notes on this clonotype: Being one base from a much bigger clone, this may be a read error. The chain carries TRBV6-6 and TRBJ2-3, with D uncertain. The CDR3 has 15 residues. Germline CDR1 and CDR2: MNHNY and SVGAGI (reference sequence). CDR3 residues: CANSSNSPSTDTQYF. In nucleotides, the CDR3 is TGTGCCAACAGTTCTAACAGCCCTAGCACAGATACGCAGTATTTT.

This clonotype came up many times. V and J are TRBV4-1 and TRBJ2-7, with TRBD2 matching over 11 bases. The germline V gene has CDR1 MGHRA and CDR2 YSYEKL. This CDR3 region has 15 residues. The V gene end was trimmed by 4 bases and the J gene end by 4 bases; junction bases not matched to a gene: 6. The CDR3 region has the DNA TGCGCCAGCAGCCTCAATAGCGGGGGGGAGTACGAGCAGTACTTC. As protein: CASSLNSGGEYEQYF.

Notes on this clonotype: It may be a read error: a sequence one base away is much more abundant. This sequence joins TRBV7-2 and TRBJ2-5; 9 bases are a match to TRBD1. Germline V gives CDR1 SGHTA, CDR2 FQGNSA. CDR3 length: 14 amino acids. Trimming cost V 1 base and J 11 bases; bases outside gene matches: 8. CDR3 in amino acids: CASSLDRGHHGQYF. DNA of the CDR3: TGTGCCAGCAGCTTAGACAGGGGGCACCACGGGCAGTACTTC.

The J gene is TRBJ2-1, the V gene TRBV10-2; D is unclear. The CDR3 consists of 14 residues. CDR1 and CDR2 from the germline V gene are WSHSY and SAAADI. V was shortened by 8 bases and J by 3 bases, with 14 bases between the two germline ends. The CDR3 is CASGVGRNYNEQFF. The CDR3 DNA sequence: TGCGCCAGCGGTGTGGGCAGAAACTACAATGAGCAGTTCTTC.

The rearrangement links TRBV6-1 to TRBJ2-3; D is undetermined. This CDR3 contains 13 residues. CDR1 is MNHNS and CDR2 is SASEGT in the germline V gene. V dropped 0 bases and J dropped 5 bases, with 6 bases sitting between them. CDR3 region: CASSEATRDTQYF. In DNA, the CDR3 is TGTGCCAGCAGTGAAGCGACCCGAGATACGCAGTATTTT.

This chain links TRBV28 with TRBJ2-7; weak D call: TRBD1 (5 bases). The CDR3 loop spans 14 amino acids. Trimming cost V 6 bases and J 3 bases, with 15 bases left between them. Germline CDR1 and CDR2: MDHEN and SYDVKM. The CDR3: CASSPQELDYEQYF. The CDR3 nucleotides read TGTGCCAGCAGCCCACAGGAGCTAGACTACGAGCAGTACTTC.

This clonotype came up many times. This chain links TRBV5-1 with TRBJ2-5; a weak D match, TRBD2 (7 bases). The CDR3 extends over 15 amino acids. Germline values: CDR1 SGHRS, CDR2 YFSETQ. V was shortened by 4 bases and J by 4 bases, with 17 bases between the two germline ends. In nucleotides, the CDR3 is TGCGCCAGCAGCCCCCGGGGGGCGGTGGGAGAGACCCAGTACTTC. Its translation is CASSPRGAVGETQYF. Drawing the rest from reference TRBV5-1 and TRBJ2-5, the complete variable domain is KAGVTQTPRYLIKTRGQQVTLSCSPISGHRSVSWYQQTPGQGLQFLFEYFSETQRNKGNFPGRFSGRQFSNSRSEMNVSTLELGDSALYLCASSPRGAVGETQYFGPGTRLLVL.

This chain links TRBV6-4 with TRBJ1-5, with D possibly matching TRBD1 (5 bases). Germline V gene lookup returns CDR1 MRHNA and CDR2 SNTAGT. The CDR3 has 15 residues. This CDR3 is CTNTDSSWGNQPQHF. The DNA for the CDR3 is TGTACCAACACTGACAGCTCTTGGGGCAATCAGCCCCAGCATTTT.

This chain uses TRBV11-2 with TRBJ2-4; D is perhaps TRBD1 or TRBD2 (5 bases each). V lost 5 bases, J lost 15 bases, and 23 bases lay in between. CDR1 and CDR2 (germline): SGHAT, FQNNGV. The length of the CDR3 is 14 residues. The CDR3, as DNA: TGTGCCAGCAGCCAAAGTGGGACGGGCGTCGATTCGTACTTC. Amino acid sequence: CASSQSGTGVDSYF.

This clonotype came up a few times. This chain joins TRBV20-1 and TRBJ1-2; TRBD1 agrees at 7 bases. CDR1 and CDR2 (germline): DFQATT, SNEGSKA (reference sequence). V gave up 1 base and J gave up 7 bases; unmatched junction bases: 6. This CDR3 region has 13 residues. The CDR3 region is CSARVRDRFGYTF. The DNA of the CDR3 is TGCAGTGCTAGAGTCAGGGACAGATTTGGCTACACCTTC.

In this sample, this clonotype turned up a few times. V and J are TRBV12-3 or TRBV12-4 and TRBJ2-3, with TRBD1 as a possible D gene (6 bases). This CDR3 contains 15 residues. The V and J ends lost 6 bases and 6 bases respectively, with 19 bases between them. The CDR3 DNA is TGTGCCAGCAGCTACTCTCCGACAGGTCCTGATACGCAGTATTTT. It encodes CASSYSPTGPDTQYF.

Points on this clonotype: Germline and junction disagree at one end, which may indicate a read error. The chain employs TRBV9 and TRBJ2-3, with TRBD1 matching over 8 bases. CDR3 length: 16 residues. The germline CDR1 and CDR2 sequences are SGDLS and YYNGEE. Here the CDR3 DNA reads TGTGCCAGCAGCGTGTCAGGGACAGGCTCGGCAGATACCCAGTATTTT. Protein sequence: CASSVSGTGSADTQYF.

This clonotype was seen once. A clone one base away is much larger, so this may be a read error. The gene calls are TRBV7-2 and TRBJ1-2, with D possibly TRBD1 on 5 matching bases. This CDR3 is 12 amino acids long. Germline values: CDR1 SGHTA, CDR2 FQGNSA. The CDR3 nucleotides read TGTGCCAGCAGCCCCGGGGCAGCCGGCTACATCTTC. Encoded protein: CASSPGAAGYIF.

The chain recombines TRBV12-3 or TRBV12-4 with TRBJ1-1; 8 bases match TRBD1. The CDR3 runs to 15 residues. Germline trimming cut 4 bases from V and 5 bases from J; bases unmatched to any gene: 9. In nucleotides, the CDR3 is TGTGCCAGCAGTTCAACTCAGACAGGGGCTACTGAAGCTTTCTTT. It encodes CASSSTQTGATEAFF.

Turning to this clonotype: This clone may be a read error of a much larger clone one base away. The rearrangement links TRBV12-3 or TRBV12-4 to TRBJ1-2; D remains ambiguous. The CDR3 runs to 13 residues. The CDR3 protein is CASSLMGSYGNTF. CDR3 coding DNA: TGTGCCAGCAGTTTAATGGGCAGCTATGGCAACACCTTC.

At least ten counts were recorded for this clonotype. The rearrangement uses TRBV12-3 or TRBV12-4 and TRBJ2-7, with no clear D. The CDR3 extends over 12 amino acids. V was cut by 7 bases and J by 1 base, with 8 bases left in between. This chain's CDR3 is CASTGYSYEQYF. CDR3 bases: TGTGCCAGCACGGGCTATTCCTACGAGCAGTACTTC.

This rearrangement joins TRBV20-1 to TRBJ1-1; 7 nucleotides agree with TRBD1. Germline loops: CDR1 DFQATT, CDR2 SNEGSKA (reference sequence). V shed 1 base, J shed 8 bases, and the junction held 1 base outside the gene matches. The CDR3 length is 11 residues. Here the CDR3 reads CSARARGEAFF. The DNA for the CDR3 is TGCAGTGCTAGAGCCAGGGGGGAAGCTTTCTTT.

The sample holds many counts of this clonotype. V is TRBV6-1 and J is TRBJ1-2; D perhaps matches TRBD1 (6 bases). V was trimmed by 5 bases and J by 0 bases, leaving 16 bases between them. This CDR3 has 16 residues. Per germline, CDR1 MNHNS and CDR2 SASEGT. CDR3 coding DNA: TGTGCCAGCAGTTATACGACAGGAGCCCCTAACTATGGCTACACCTTC. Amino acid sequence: CASSYTTGAPNYGYTF.

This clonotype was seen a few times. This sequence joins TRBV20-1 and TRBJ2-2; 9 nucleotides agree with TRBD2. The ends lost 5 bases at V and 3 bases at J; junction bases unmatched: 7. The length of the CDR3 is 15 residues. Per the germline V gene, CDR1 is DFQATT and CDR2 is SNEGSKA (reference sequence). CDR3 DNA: TGCAGTGCTGCCGATAGCGGGGGCCACACCGGGGAGCTGTTTTTT. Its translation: CSAADSGGHTGELFF.

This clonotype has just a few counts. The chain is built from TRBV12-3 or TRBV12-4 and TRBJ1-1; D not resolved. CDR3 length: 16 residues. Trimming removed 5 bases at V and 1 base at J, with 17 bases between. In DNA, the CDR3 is TGTGCCAGCAGTCCCGGGATGGCAGCGGCGAACACTGAAGCTTTCTTT. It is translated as CASSPGMAAANTEAFF.